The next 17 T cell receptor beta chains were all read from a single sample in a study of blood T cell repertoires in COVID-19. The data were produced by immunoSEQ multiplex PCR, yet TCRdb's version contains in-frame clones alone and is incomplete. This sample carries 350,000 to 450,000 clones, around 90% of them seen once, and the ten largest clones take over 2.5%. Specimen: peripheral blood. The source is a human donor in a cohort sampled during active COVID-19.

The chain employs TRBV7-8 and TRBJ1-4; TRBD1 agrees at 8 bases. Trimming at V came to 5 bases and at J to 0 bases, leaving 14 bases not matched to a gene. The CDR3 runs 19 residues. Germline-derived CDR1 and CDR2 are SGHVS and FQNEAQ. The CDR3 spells CASSPERTGYRSTNEKLFF. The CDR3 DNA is TGTGCCAGCAGCCCCGAAAGGACAGGGTATCGTTCAACTAATGAAAAACTGTTTTTT.

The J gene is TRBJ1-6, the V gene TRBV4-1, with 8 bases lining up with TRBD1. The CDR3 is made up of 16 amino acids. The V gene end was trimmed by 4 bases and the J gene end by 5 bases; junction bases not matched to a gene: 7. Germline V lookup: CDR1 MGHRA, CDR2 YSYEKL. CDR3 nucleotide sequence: TGCGCCAGCAGCCGCACAGGGGGGGCCAATAATTCACCCCTCCACTTT. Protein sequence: CASSRTGGANNSPLHF.

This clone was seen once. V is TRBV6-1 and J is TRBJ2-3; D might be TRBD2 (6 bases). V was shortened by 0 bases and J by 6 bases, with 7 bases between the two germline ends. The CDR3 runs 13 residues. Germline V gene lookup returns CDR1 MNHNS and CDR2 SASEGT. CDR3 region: CASSEAREDTQYF. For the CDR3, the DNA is TGTGCCAGCAGTGAAGCACGGGAGGATACGCAGTATTTT.

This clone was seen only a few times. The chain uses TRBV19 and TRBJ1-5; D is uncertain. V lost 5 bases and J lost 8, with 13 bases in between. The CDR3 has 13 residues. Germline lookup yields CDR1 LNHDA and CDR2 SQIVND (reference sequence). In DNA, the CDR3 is TGTGCCAGTAGTCTGCGGGCCAGTGAGCCCCAGCATTTT. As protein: CASSLRASEPQHF.

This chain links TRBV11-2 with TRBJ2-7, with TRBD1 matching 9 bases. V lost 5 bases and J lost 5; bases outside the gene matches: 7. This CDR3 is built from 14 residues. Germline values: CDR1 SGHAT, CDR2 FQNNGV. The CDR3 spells CASSRDRAIDEQYF. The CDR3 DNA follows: TGTGCCAGCAGCAGGGACAGGGCTATAGACGAGCAGTACTTC. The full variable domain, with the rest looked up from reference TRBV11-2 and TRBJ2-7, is EAGVAQSPRYKIIEKRQSVAFWCNPISGHATLYWYQQILGQGPKLLIQFQNNGVVDDSQLPKDRFSAERLKGVDSTLKIQPAKLEDSAVYLCASSRDRAIDEQYFGPGTRLTVT.

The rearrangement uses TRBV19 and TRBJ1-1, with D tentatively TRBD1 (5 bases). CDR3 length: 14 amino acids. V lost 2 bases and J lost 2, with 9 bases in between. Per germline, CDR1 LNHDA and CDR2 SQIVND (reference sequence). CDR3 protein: CASSILGENTEAFF. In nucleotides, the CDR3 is TGTGCCAGTAGTATACTAGGGGAAAACACTGAAGCTTTCTTT.

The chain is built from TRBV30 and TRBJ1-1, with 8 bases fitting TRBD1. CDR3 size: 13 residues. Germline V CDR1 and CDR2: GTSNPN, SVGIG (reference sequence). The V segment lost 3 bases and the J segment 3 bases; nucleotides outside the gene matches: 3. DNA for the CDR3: TGTGCCTGGAGGAACAGGGGGTACACTGAAGCTTTCTTT. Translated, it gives CAWRNRGYTEAFF.

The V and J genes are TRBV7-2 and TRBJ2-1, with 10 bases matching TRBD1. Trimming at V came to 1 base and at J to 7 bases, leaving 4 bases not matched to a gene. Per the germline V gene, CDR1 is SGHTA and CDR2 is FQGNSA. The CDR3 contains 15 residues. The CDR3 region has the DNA TGTGCCAGCAGCTTAGGGGGACAGGGGCCGAATGAGCAGTTCTTC. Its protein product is CASSLGGQGPNEQFF.

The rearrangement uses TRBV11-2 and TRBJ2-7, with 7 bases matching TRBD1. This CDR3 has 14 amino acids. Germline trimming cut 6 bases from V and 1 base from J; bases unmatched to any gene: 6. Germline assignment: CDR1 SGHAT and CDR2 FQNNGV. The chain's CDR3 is CASSTSGQSYEQYF. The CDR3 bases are TGTGCCAGCAGTACATCGGGACAGTCCTACGAGCAGTACTTC.

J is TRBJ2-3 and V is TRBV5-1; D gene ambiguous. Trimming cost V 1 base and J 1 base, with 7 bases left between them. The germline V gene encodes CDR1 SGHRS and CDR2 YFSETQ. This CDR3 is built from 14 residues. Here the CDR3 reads CASSLTSGTDTQYF. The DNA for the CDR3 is TGCGCCAGCAGCTTGACAAGCGGCACAGATACGCAGTATTTT.

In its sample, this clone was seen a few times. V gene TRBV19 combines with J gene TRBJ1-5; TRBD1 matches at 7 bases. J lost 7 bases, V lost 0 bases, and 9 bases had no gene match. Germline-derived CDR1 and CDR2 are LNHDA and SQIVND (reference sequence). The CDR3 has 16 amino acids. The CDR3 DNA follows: TGTGCCAGTAGTATAGATAATGAGGGGGCTAGGCAGCCCCAGCATTTT. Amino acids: CASSIDNEGARQPQHF.

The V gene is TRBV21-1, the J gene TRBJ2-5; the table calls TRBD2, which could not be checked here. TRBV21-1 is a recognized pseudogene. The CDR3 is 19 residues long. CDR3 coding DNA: TGTGCCAGCAGCAAAGAGGTCCATCTAAGCGGGGGGGCCCCAGAGACCCAGTACTTC. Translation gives CASSKEVHLSGGAPETQYF.

CDR3 residues: CASSSLSGQWEQFF. Here the CDR3 DNA reads TGTGCCAGCAGCTCGCTTTCAGGTCAGTGGGAGCAGTTCTTC. The J gene is TRBJ2-1, the V gene TRBV11-2; D ambiguous. CDR3 length: 14 amino acids. Trimming pared 4 bases from V and 10 bases from J, leaving 17 bases between. Germline lookup yields CDR1 SGHAT and CDR2 FQNNGV. Drawing the rest from reference TRBV11-2 and TRBJ2-1, the complete variable domain is EAGVAQSPRYKIIEKRQSVAFWCNPISGHATLYWYQQILGQGPKLLIQFQNNGVVDDSQLPKDRFSAERLKGVDSTLKIQPAKLEDSAVYLCASSSLSGQWEQFFGPGTRLTVL.

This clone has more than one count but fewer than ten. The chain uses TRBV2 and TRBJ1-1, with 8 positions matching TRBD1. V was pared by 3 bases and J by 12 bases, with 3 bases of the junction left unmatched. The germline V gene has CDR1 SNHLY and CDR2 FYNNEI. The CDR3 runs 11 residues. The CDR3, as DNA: TGTGCCAGCAGTGAGAACAGGGGGACTTTCTTT. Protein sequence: CASSENRGTFF.

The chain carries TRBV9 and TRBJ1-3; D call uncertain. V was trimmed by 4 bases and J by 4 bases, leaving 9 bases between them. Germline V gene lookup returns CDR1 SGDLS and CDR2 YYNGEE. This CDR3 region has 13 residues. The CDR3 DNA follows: TGTGCCAGCAGCCCTATCCCCGGAAACACCATATATTTT. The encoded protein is CASSPIPGNTIYF.

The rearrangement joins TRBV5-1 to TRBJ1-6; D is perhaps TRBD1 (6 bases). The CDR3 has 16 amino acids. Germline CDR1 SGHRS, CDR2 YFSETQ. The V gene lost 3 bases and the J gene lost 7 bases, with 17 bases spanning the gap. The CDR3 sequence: CASSSSGVGLNSPLHF. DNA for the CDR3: TGCGCCAGCAGCTCTTCAGGGGTTGGTCTAAATTCACCCCTCCACTTT.

The CDR3 sequence: CASSRGGSKANTGELFF. DNA for the CDR3: TGTGCCAGCAGTCGAGGCGGCAGTAAAGCGAACACCGGGGAGCTGTTTTTT. V gene TRBV25-1 combines with J gene TRBJ2-2; D unclear. Per the germline V gene, CDR1 is MGHDK and CDR2 is SYGVNS. The ends were cut back, 5 bases at V and 0 bases at J, with 16 bases in the middle. The CDR3 runs 17 residues.